A single T cell receptor (beta chain) is shown here with its context. The clone's antigen remains unknown. The sample holds no much larger clone one base away, and base qualities are not on file. The TCR beta CDR3 regions were amplified from RNA transcripts. For the first round of RT-PCR on the TCR CDR3, the HTBI primer set was used together with the Qiagen OneStep RT-PCR kit. A second multiplex PCR round built the libraries, followed by size selection and purification. Libraries were sequenced paired-end with 100 bp reads on an Illumina HiSeq2000. In the paper's pipeline: SOAPnuke was used to process the raw data, throwing out any read that contained adapters or uncalled bases, had a mean Phred below 15, or lacked an exact constant-primer or identifier match. COPE v1.2.5 was used to merge the high-quality paired reads, and each unique nucleotide sequence was defined as a clonotype. Clonotypes were aligned to IMGT TRBV, TRBD and TRBJ reference segments using MiTCR v1.1. The analysis included only V-J combinations with a frequency above 0.0001, which together covered more than 98% of the repertoires. The TCS score was defined as F50 (clonal expansion) divided by E x V (chaos), with BLOSUM62-based TCRdist calculated between CDR3 peptides within each V-J. Welch's t-statistics and random forest reduced several hundred V-J features to about 12, which were used in a naive Bayes classifier (R e1071). TCRdb itself trimmed the public reads at Q25 with fastp, ran MiXCR and retained productive beta chains. Each CDR3 protein gets just one entry, which takes the most common genes and DNA from the rows behind it. Clone size and V and J calls follow TCRdb, not the original study. The table for this sample lists roughly 170,000 distinct CDR3 sequences; about a sixth of them were counted only once. The ten biggest clones cover roughly 30% of the sample.

Stable Graves' hyperthyroidism was defined as the absence of progression to ophthalmopathy over 18 months of follow-up. Hyperthyroidism patients were newly diagnosed, with disease duration under 2 months, and aged 18 to 65 years. The study excluded patients with uncontrolled infections, other autoimmune diseases, pregnancy or lactation. Clinical symptoms, serum thyroxine and TRAb, thyroid ultrasound, and orbital computed tomography formed the basis for the diagnoses. Ficoll-Paque density gradient centrifugation was used to isolate PBMCs from under 11 ml of fresh peripheral blood. Total RNA was extracted with Trizol reagent, and quality was checked on an Agilent 2100 Bioanalyzer. V loses 7 bases at its end and J loses 9 bases; junction bases beyond the gene matches: 11. Looking up the germline V gene yields CDR1 MDHEN and CDR2 SYDVKM. The CDR3 measures 15 amino acids from cysteine to phenylalanine. Only CDR3 DNA is held: 45 bases, read in frame from base 1.

The data originate from a study of T cells in Graves' hyperthyroidism and ophthalmopathy (dated by TCRdb to between 2018 and 2021). Regarding the complete study: Peripheral blood samples were taken at initial diagnosis, before any treatment was given. To identify distinguishing TCR V-J signatures, a discovery cohort of 90 to 100 patients was used, comprising roughly 45 with Graves' ophthalmopathy and 55 to 65 with stable Graves' hyperthyroidism. Prospective prediction of ophthalmopathy was tested in an independent validation cohort of approximately 19 hyperthyroidism patients and some 17 patients who later progressed to ophthalmopathy. For training and testing, the 100 or so patients in the discovery cohort were randomly divided in a 7:3 ratio. Thyroid tissue and blood T-cell repertoires from about 6 Graves' hyperthyroidism patients were also compared in the study. Following sampling, methimazole starting at 30 mg daily was given to hyperthyroidism patients, and high-dose intravenous methylprednisolone was given to ophthalmopathy patients. The paper reports TCR Vbeta CDR3 sequencing of approximately 140 peripheral blood samples: fewer than 50 ophthalmopathy, some 80 hyperthyroidism and around 17 progressor patients.

Findings and caveats that apply to the study as a whole: No statistical method was used to set the sample size in advance, and investigators knew the group allocation. Most expanded thyroid clonotypes (frequency above 0.001) were also found in blood, which suggests that blood repertoires may mirror thyroid immune responses. In validation, the model predicted progression to ophthalmopathy a median of roughly 6.5 months before onset, with over 55% sensitivity and nearly 75% specificity. In cross-validation, a model built on a 13 V-J signature told ophthalmopathy apart from stable hyperthyroidism with approximately 91% sensitivity and about 81% specificity, and in testing the same model reached 80%/75%.

This sequence uses TRBV28 and TRBJ2-1; 11 of the junction bases match TRBD2. This TCR derives from a woman aged 50 to 60 with Graves' hyperthyroidism. The sample comprised blood. The CDR3 reads as follows: CASNELAGASSEQFF. The base sequence is TGTGCCAGCAACGAACTAGCGGGAGCCTCAAGTGAGCAGTTCTTC.